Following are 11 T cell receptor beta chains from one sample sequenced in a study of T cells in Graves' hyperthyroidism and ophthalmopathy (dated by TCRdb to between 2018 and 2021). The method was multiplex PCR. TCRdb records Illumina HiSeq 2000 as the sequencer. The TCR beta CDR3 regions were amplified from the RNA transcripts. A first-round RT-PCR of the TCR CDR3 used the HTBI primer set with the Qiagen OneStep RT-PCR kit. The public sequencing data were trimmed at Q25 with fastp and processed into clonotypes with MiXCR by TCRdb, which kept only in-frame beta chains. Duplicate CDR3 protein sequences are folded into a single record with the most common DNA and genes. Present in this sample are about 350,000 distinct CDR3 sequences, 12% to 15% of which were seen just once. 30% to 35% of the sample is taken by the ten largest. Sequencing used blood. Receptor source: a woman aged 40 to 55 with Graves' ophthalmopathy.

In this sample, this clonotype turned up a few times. The CDR3 sequence: CASQGYRSNIQYF. The CDR3 coding sequence is TGTGCCAGCCAGGGATACCGATCGAACATTCAGTACTTC. The J gene is TRBJ2-4, the V gene TRBV9; possibly TRBD1 for D (5 bases). The CDR3 runs to 13 residues. V lost 7 bases, J lost 7 bases, and 15 bases lay in between. Germline V gene lookup returns CDR1 SGDLS and CDR2 YYNGEE.

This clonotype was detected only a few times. DNA for the CDR3: TGCGCCAGCAGCTTGGATTTTTTCGGGGGATGGTCCACAGATACGCAGTATTTT. This translates into CASSLDFFGGWSTDTQYF. The V call is TRBV5-1, the J call TRBJ2-3; possible D gene TRBD2, 6 bases. The CDR3 loop spans 18 amino acids. Trimming left V 0 bases short and J 2 bases short, with 19 bases between. Germline-derived CDR1 and CDR2 are SGHRS and YFSETQ.

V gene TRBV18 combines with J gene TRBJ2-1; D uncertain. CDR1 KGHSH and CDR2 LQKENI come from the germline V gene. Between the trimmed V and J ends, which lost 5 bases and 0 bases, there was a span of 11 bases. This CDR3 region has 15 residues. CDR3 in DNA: TGTGCCAGCTCAGGGCAGAAGAGCTCCTACAATGAGCAGTTCTTC. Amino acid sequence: CASSGQKSSYNEQFF.

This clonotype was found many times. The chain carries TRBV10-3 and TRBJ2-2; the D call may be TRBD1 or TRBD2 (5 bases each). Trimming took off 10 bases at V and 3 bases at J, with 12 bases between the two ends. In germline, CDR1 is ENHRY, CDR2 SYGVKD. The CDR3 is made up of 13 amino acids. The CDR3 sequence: CATWDRDTGELFF. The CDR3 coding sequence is TGTGCCACGTGGGACCGGGACACCGGGGAGCTGTTTTTT.

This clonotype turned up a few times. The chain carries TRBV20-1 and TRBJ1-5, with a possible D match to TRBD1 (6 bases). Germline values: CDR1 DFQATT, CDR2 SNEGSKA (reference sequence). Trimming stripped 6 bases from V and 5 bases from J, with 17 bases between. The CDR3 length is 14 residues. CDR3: CSAPRGGIDQPQHF. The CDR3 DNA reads TGCAGTGCGCCGCGAGGGGGTATAGATCAGCCCCAGCATTTT.

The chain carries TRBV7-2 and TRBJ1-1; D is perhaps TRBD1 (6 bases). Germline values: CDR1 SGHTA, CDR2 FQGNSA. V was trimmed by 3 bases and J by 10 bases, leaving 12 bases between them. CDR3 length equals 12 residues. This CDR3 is CASSFRGGRAFF. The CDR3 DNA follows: TGTGCCAGCAGCTTCCGGGGGGGGCGAGCTTTCTTT.

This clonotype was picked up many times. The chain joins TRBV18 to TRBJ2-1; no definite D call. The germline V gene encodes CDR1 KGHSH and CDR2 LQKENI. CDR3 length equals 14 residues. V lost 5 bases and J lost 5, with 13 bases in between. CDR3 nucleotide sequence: TGTGCCAGCTCATTGACGGAGTACAACAATGAGCAGTTCTTC. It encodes CASSLTEYNNEQFF.

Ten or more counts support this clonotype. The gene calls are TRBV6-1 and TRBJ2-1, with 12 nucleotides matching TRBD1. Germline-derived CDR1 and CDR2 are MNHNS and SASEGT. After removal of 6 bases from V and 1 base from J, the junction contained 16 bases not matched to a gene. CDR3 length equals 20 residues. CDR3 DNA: TGTGCCAGCAGCTTGACCGGGACAGGGGGCGCGAGAAGGTCCTACAATGAGCAGTTCTTC. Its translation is CASSLTGTGGARRSYNEQFF.

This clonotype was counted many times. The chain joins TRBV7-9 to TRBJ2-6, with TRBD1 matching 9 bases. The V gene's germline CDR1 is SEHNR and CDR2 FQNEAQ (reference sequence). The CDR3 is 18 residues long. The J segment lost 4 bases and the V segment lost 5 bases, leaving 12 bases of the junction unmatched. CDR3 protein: CASSPGQGSWAGANVLTF. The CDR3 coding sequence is TGTGCCAGCAGCCCGGGACAGGGCTCGTGGGCAGGGGCCAACGTCCTGACTTTC. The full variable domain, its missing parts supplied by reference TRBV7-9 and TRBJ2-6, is DTGVSQNPRHKITKRGQNVTFRCDPISEHNRLYWYRQTLGQGPEFLTYFQNEAQLEKSRLLSDRFSAERPKGSFSTLEIQRTEQGDSAMYLCASSPGQGSWAGANVLTFGAGSRLTVL.

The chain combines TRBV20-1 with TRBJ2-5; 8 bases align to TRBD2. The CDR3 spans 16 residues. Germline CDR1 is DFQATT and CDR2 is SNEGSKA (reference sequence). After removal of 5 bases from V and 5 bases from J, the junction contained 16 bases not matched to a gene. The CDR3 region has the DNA TGCAGTGCTGTAGGGGGGTCTAGCGGGCGGGGGGAGACCCAGTACTTC. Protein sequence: CSAVGGSSGRGETQYF.

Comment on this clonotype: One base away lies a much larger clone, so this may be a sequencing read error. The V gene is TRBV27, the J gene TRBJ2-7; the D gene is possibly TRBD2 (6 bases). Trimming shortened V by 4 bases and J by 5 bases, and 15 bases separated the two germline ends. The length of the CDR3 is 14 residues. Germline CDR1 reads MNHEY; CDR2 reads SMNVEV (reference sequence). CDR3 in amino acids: CASSSPVPGDEQYF. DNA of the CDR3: TGTGCCAGCAGTTCGCCTGTGCCGGGGGACGAGCAGTACTTC.